This TCR beta chain is drawn from a study of cytomegalovirus exposure and HLA in healthy donors. Study-level findings and limits: In a later analysis, CMV-associated beta chains were mostly HLA-associated, it appeared. Researchers reported in a later analysis that common viral pathogens appeared linked to several top clusters. Available immune exposure information covered CMV serostatus only.

To note about this clone: What it recognizes is unknown.

Per germline, CDR1 KGHSH and CDR2 LQKENI. The CDR3 runs 15 residues. The J segment lost 2 bases and the V segment lost 6 bases, leaving 8 bases of the junction unmatched. PCR was performed using 60 Vbeta and 13 Jbeta primers. The method was immunoSEQ multiplex PCR; TCRdb's version includes in-frame clones alone and lacks a portion of them. In the table there are around 150,000 clones, 77% of which are singletons. The sequenced sample consisted of PBMCs. This clonotype was sampled from a woman aged 40 to 50 in good health and CMV-seropositive. The chain is built from TRBV18 and TRBJ1-2; 8 nucleotides agree with TRBD1. The CDR3 region is CASSLQGQANYGYTF. The CDR3 nucleotides are TGTGCCAGCTCCTTGCAGGGACAGGCGAACTATGGCTACACCTTC.